This TCR beta chain was observed in a study of cytotoxic CD8 clonotypes in ibrutinib-treated CLL. Study-level background: Investigators collected response samples after a median about twelve months of treatment, range 6 to 36. Findings and caveats of the study: The study found clonality rose at ibrutinib response, then fell toward baseline at progression. Patients with sustained remission and those progressing were sampled at differing times.

Sequencing used immunoSEQ multiplex PCR; TCRdb keeps in-frame clones, though not all of them. The sample contains some 200,000 clones, 75% to 80% of which appear only once. This clone was counted a few times. The antigen is not known. With V trimmed by 4 bases and J by 0 bases, 4 bases remained unmatched. CDR3 length equals 15 residues. Germline lookup yields CDR1 SGHRS and CDR2 YFSETQ. V and J are TRBV5-1 and TRBJ1-1, with TRBD1 identical over 9 bases. This clonotype originated in a human donor with chronic lymphocytic leukemia. The starting material was PBMCs, obtained after 12 months of ibrutinib treatment. CDR3 amino acids: CASSPGTGMNTEAFF. CDR3 coding DNA: TGCGCCAGCAGCCCTGGGACAGGGATGAACACTGAAGCTTTCTTT. Variable domain in full (rest from reference TRBV5-1 and TRBJ1-1): KAGVTQTPRYLIKTRGQQVTLSCSPISGHRSVSWYQQTPGQGLQFLFEYFSETQRNKGNFPGRFSGRQFSNSRSEMNVSTLELGDSALYLCASSPGTGMNTEAFFGQGTRLTVV.